The rows below give T cell receptor beta chains drawn from one sample of a study of blood T cells in healthy people across ages. TCRdb itself ran the 5' RACE reads through MiXCR, one entry per CDR3 protein. In the table there are about 320,000 distinct CDR3 sequences, roughly 29% of which are singletons. What was sequenced was blood. Receptors were obtained from a woman between 70 and 85 years old in good health. CDR3s include the opening cysteine and the closing phenylalanine or tryptophan. The D gene is left open where the match is weak. Clone size, where shown, is once, few, many, or a class for clones that have expanded.

>-|-|TRBV15|TRBJ1-5
CATKAQGFAAQHF
TGTGCCACCAAGGCTCAGGGGTTCGCGGCCCAGCATTTT
>few|-|TRBV6-5|TRBJ2-1
CASSYDGMSSYNEQFF
TGTGCCAGCAGTTACGACGGAATGAGCTCCTACAATGAGCAGTTCTTC
>-|-|TRBV21-1|TRBJ2-2
CASSKERVRRRGGFGELFF
TGTGCCAGCAGCAAAGAAAGGGTCCGTAGGCGGGGCGGTTTCGGGGAGCTGTTTTTT
>many|-|TRBV29-1|TRBJ2-5
CSARWTSGETQYF
TGCAGCGCCCGATGGACTTCCGGGGAGACCCAGTACTTC
>few|TRBD2|TRBV7-3|TRBJ2-3
CASSLRGRSSDTQYF
TGTGCCAGCAGCTTACGCGGGAGAAGTTCAGATACGCAGTATTTT
>many|-|TRBV15|TRBJ1-2
CATNSGGPRRGYTF
TGTGCCACCAATTCGGGCGGTCCGCGTCGAGGCTACACCTTC
>few|-|TRBV12-3/TRBV12-4|TRBJ1-1
CASLRAGRDTEAFF
TGTGCCAGCCTCCGGGCGGGGCGTGACACTGAAGCTTTCTTT
>-|TRBD2|TRBV20-1|TRBJ2-1
CSARGTSGNEQFF
TGCAGTGCTAGAGGGACTAGCGGGAATGAGCAGTTCTTC
>-|-|TRBV12-3/TRBV12-4|TRBJ2-5
CASSPQWASRQETQYF
TGTGCCAGCAGTCCCCAGTGGGCTAGCAGACAAGAGACCCAGTACTTC
>-|TRBD1|TRBV12-3/TRBV12-4|TRBJ1-6
CASRSGTGALNSPLHF
TGTGCCAGCAGATCCGGGACAGGGGCTCTTAATTCACCCCTCCACTTT
>-|-|TRBV20-1|TRBJ2-5
CSARFETQYF
TGCAGTGCTAGGTTTGAGACCCAGTACTTC
>many|-|TRBV10-1|TRBJ2-3
CASGSGVSPTDTQYF
TGCGCCAGCGGGTCGGGAGTTTCCCCCACAGATACGCAGTATTTT
>-|-|TRBV2|TRBJ1-4
CASIQRDTQEKLFF
TGTGCCAGCATTCAGCGCGACACCCAGGAAAAACTGTTTTTT
>-|TRBD1|TRBV28|TRBJ2-7
CASRNRDSSYEQYF
TGTGCCAGCAGAAACCGGGACAGTTCCTACGAGCAGTACTTC
>few|-|TRBV29-1|TRBJ1-2
CSVAQGFGYTF
TGCAGCGTAGCACAGGGTTTTGGCTACACCTTC
>-|-|TRBV24-1|TRBJ2-2
CATSDPPPMGTGELFF
TGTGCCACCAGTGACCCTCCTCCCATGGGGACCGGGGAGCTGTTTTTT
>-|-|TRBV7-2|TRBJ2-2
CASSTRGSSRDTGELFF
TGTGCCAGCAGTACCCGAGGGTCCAGTCGGGACACCGGGGAGCTGTTTTTT
>many|TRBD2|TRBV5-1|TRBJ2-5
CASSQLAEETQYF
TGCGCCAGCAGCCAACTAGCGGAAGAGACCCAGTACTTC
>few|TRBD1|TRBV2|TRBJ2-6
CASSTSGTGGLGANVLTF
TGTGCCAGCAGCACCTCCGGGACAGGGGGGTTAGGGGCCAACGTCCTGACTTTC
>-|-|TRBV27|TRBJ1-1
CASGLGDTEAFF
TGTGCCAGCGGGCTCGGCGACACTGAAGCTTTCTTT
>-|TRBD2|TRBV5-5|TRBJ2-1
CASSSGLAGGYEQFF
TGTGCCAGCAGTTCGGGACTAGCGGGAGGCTATGAGCAGTTCTTC
>-|TRBD2|TRBV6-5|TRBJ2-1
CASNRDLAGGWFF
TGTGCCAGCAACCGAGACCTAGCGGGAGGTTGGTTCTTC
>-|-|TRBV7-6|TRBJ2-7
CASSLDFSYEQYF
TGTGCCAGCAGCTTAGACTTTTCCTACGAGCAGTACTTC
>few|TRBD1|TRBV7-6|TRBJ2-2
CASSPKVRGLTGELFF
TGTGCCAGCAGCCCTAAGGTCAGGGGGCTTACCGGGGAGCTGTTTTTT
>-|TRBD2|TRBV28|TRBJ2-7
CASSRQLAGVNEQYF
TGTGCCAGCAGTCGCCAACTAGCGGGAGTCAACGAGCAGTACTTC
>once|-|TRBV25-1|TRBJ1-2
CASSVPGASGYTF
TGTGCCAGCAGTGTACCGGGCGCCTCCGGCTACACCTTC
>-|-|TRBV20-1|TRBJ2-3
CSAIDAGFKSDTDTQYF
TGCAGTGCTATTGACGCGGGATTTAAATCTGATACAGATACGCAGTATTTT
>few|-|TRBV15|TRBJ1-6
CATSTTGSYNSPLHF
TGTGCCACCAGCACCACGGGGTCCTATAATTCACCCCTCCACTTT
>-|-|TRBV3-1|TRBJ2-1
CASSTPPGDPKYNEQFF
TGTGCCAGCAGCACGCCTCCAGGGGACCCCAAATACAATGAGCAGTTCTTC
>few|TRBD1|TRBV10-2|TRBJ1-2
CASSLDRVDYGYTF
TGCGCCAGCAGTTTGGACAGGGTTGACTATGGCTACACCTTC
>once|-|TRBV24-1|TRBJ1-1
CAPSDHGEAFF
TGTGCCCCCAGTGATCACGGTGAAGCTTTCTTT
>-|TRBD2|TRBV9|TRBJ2-1
CASSVYSGGEQFF
TGTGCCAGCAGCGTCTATAGCGGGGGTGAGCAGTTCTTC
>-|TRBD1|TRBV29-1|TRBJ2-7
CSVEDGQGAPYEQYF
TGCAGCGTTGAAGATGGGCAGGGGGCCCCTTACGAGCAGTACTTC
>few|-|TRBV10-3|TRBJ2-7
CAISESDGSSYEQYF
TGTGCCATCAGTGAGTCGGACGGGAGTTCCTACGAGCAGTACTTC